The present entry profiles one T cell receptor (delta chain) with its context. The antigen is not known. The CDR3 has 21 amino acids. Germline assignment: CDR1 TSWWSYY and CDR2 QGS. The V and J ends lost 1 base and 11 bases, in that order; junction bases with no gene match: 31. Between roughly 98% and 99.6% of sorted thymocytes were Vdelta1+. This sample is part of a study of Vδ1+ human thymocytes. Study observations and caveats: Unlike peripheral blood Vdelta1+ controls, thymic delta-chain sequences included about 20% Vdelta2 and few Vdelta3. Thymic TRG and TRD repertoires appeared highly polyclonal, with Gaussian CDR3 length distributions. TRG sequences recurred across donors, whereas TRD sequences stayed essentially private. The authors advised highly purified populations and single-cell validation.

Sequences come from RNA converted to cDNA by reverse transcription. Pooled V-gene forward primers with one constant-region reverse primer generated the CDR3 amplicons by multiplex PCR. TCRdb re-processed the multiplex PCR reads via CATT. The data contain about 53,000 delta-chain clones, over 12% of them singletons. This rearrangement joins TRDV1 to TRDJ1; TRDD2 matches at 7 bases. The sequencing input was Vdelta1+ gamma-delta thymocytes from the thymus. Subset described: FACS-sorted CD3+ TCRalphabeta- TCRVdelta1+ TCRVdelta2- thymocytes. The TCR comes from a girl under three years old who had congenital heart surgery. CDR3 coding DNA: TGTGCTCTTGGGGAACCGATCTATAAAGTTCCTACTTCAATCCCATACGATCTGCTCATCTTT. Translated: CALGEPIYKVPTSIPYDLLIF.